What follows are 5 T cell receptor beta chains derived from one specimen sequenced in a study of cytomegalovirus exposure and HLA in healthy donors. TCRdb's copy holds only in-frame clones and misses some; the assay was immunoSEQ multiplex PCR. This sample has about 70,000 clones, with around 92% found just once. Material for sequencing was PBMCs. The receptor source for this set is a man between 18 and 29 years old in good health and CMV-seropositive.

The chain is built from TRBV9 and TRBJ2-1; D perhaps matches TRBD2 (6 bases). The V gene's germline CDR1 is SGDLS and CDR2 YYNGEE. The length of the CDR3 is 15 residues. Trimming took 3 bases from V and 3 from J, leaving 13 bases between them. As DNA, the CDR3 is TGTGCCAGCAGCGACGCGGGAAGCTTCTACAATGAGCAGTTCTTC. Amino acids: CASSDAGSFYNEQFF.

V and J are TRBV4-2 and TRBJ2-7, with 7 positions matching TRBD2. Germline CDR1 is LGHNA and CDR2 is YNFKEQ. The CDR3 runs to 15 residues. V shed 4 bases and J 4 bases; nucleotides not matched to a gene: 10. The CDR3 DNA is TGTGCCAGCAGCCTCCGGACTAGTCCTGAGTACGAGCAGTACTTC. Its translation: CASSLRTSPEYEQYF.

This sequence joins TRBV4-1 and TRBJ2-1, with a weak D call TRBD2 (5 bases). CDR3 size: 15 residues. Germline V gene data show CDR1 as MGHRA and CDR2 as YSYEKL. V was pared by 3 bases and J by 4 bases, with 13 bases between. The CDR3 sequence is CASSHAFSAYNEQFF. Written as DNA, the CDR3 is TGCGCCAGCAGCCATGCCTTTAGCGCTTACAATGAGCAGTTCTTC.

This chain uses TRBV10-2 with TRBJ1-5; unclear D gene. This CDR3 is built from 14 residues. V was cut by 5 bases and J by 4 bases, with 12 bases left in between. Germline V gives CDR1 WSHSY, CDR2 SAAADI. CDR3 in DNA: TGCGCCAGCAGTCCCGGGTCTCCAAATCAGCCCCAGCATTTT. It encodes CASSPGSPNQPQHF.

This clone appeared a single time. The rearrangement uses TRBV20-1 and TRBJ2-5; no firm D call. There are 11 residues in the CDR3. The V and J ends lost 7 bases and 0 bases respectively, with 6 bases between them. The germline CDR1 and CDR2 sequences are DFQATT and SNEGSKA (reference sequence). The CDR3 spells CSEEYQETQYF. Here the CDR3 DNA reads TGCAGTGAAGAGTACCAAGAGACCCAGTACTTC.